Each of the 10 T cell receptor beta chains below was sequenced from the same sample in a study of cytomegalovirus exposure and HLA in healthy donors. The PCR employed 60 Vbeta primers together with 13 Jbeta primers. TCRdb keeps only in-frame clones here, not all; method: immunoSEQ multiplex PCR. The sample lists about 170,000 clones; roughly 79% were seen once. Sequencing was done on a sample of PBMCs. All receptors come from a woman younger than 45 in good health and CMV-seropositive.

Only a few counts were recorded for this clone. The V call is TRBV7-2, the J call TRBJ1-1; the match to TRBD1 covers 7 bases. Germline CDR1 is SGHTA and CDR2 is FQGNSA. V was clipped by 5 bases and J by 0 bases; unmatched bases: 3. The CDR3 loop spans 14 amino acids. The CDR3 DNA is TGTGCCAGCAGCCAGGGGACAGTGAACACTGAAGCTTTCTTT. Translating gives CASSQGTVNTEAFF.

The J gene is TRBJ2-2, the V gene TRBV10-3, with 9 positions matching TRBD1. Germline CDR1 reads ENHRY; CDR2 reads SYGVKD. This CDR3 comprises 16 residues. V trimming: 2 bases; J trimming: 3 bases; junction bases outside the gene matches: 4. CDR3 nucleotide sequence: TGTGCCATCAGTGAGCCTCGGGACAGGGACACCGGGGAGCTGTTTTTT. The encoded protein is CAISEPRDRDTGELFF.

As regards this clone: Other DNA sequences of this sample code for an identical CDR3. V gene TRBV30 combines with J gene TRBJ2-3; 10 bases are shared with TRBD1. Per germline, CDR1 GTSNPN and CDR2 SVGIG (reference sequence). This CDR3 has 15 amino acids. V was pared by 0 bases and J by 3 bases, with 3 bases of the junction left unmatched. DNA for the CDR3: TGTGCCTGGAGTGTACGGACAGGGGGTACAGATACGCAGTATTTT. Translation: CAWSVRTGGTDTQYF.

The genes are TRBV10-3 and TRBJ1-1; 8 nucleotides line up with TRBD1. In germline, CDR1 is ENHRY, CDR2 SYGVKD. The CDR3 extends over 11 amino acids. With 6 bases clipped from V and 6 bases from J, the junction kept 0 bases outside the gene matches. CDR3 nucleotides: TGTGCCATCAGACAGGGGGCTGAAGCTTTCTTT. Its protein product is CAIRQGAEAFF.

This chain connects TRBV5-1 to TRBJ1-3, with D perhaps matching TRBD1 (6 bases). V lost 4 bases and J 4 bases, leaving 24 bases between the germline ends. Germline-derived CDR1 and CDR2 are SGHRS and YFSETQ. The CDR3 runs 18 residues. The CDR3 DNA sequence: TGCGCCAGCAGCCAACAAAACTTGCACGTTGGGGGCGGAAACACCATATATTTT. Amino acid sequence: CASSQQNLHVGGGNTIYF.

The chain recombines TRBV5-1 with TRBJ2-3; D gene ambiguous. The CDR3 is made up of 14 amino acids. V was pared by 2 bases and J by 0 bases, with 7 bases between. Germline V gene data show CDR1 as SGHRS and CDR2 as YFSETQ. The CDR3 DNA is TGCGCCAGCAGCTTCGCGTCTAGCACAGATACGCAGTATTTT. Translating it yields CASSFASSTDTQYF.

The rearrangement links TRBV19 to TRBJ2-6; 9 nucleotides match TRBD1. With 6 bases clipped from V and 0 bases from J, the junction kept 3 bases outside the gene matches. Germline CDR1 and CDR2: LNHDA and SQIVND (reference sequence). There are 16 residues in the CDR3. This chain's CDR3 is CASRGTGSSGANVLTF. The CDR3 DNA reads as TGTGCCAGTAGAGGGACAGGGAGCTCTGGGGCCAACGTCCTGACTTTC.

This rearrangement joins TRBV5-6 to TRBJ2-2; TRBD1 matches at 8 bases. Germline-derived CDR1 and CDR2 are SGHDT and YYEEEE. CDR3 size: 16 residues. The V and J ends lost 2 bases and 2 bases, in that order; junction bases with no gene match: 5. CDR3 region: CASSLLGTGNTGELFF. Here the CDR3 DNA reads TGTGCCAGCAGCTTACTCGGGACAGGAAACACCGGGGAGCTGTTTTTT.

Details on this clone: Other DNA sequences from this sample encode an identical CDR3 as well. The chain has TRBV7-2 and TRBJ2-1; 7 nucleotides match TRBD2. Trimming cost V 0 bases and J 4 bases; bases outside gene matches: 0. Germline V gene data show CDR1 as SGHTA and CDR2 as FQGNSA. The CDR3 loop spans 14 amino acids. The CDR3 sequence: CASSLAGGYNEQFF. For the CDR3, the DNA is TGTGCCAGCAGCTTAGCGGGGGGGTACAATGAGCAGTTCTTC.

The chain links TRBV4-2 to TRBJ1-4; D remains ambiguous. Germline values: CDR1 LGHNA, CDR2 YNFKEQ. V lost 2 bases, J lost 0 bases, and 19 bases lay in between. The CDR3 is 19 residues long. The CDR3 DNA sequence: TGTGCCAGCAGCCAAATTCTTTTGGGGAGGGCTACAACTAATGAAAAACTGTTTTTT. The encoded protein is CASSQILLGRATTNEKLFF.